Listed below are T cell receptor beta chains from one sample, sequenced in a study of T-cell reconstitution after alpha-beta-depleted transplantation in children. TCRdb reprocessed the PCR reads with MiXCR, giving one entry per CDR3 protein. The repertoire holds 210,000 or so distinct CDR3 sequences, with roughly a tenth as singletons. Here the sequenced sample was PBMCs from the stem cell graft donor, taken from the stem cell graft. These receptors originate from a human donor who donated a stem cell graft to a child with acute lymphoblastic leukemia. Both conserved end residues are trimmed from each CDR3. Each record gives: V gene, CDR3 protein.

TRBV12-3/TRBV12-4 | ASSLAKGGPSYNEQF
TRBV6-2/TRBV6-3 | ASSFREANEKLF
TRBV5-5 | ASSTADLKGYEQY
TRBV4-2 | ASSRGEGIYNEQF
TRBV27 | ASATGGSVTTDTQY
TRBV27 | ASTSTDRVNSPLH
TRBV6-1 | ASSDPMGMNTEAF
TRBV7-8 | ASSLAEQGYGYT
TRBV20-1 | SADGLLGQGAREQF
TRBV9 | ASSVDQGAKAF
TRBV28 | ASFQGSNEKLF
TRBV4-1 | ASSQDLRQGVPYEQY
TRBV18 | ASSVDKGAFEQF
TRBV11-2 | ASSLIRGASSGELF
TRBV9 | ASSYTGTPNSGNTIY
TRBV3-1 | ASSQDTGLNTEAF
TRBV5-5 | ASSPEPLFNEKLF
TRBV20-1 | SATRSGGGETQY
TRBV27 | ASSRGWSRGQF
TRBV18 | ASSNIQGHEQY
TRBV5-1 | ASNAGQLDSYNSPLH
TRBV20-1 | SAQQGRDYGYT
TRBV7-7 | ASSLLSTGEQY
TRBV6-2/TRBV6-3 | ASSLLGDGYT
TRBV5-4 | ASSPGTGARDTIY
TRBV6-1 | ASSGVRPNEKLF
TRBV11-1 | ASSADQNWGTYNEQF
TRBV6-5 | ASRDSGSWETQY
TRBV11-1 | ASAGAAGELF